This T cell receptor (beta chain) was profiled in a study of control samples from healthy donors and cancer patients. Clones were sequenced by immunoSEQ multiplex PCR, and TCRdb holds only the in-frame ones, with some missing. This sample has tens of thousands of clones; around 83% occur once, and the top ten carry roughly 40%. The CDR3 length is 13 residues. CDR1 LNHDA and CDR2 SQIVND come from the germline V gene (reference sequence). V shed 9 bases and J shed 2 bases, with 11 bases lying between them. Source material: PBMCs. The TCR comes from a man aged 60 to 69 with head and neck cancer. The chain uses TRBV19 and TRBJ2-1; perhaps TRBD2 as D (6 bases). The CDR3 spells CASETRPYNEQFF. The CDR3 nucleotides read TGTGCCAGCGAGACTAGACCCTACAATGAGCAGTTCTTC. Looking up the rest from reference TRBV19 and TRBJ2-1 gives the full variable domain: DGGITQSPKYLFRKEGQNVTLSCEQNLNHDAMYWYRQDPGQGLRLIYYSQIVNDFQKGDIAEGYSVSREKKESFPLTVTSAQKNPTAFYLCASETRPYNEQFFGPGTRLTVL.